This T cell receptor beta chain emerged from a study of T cell responses to AZD1222 COVID-19 vaccine (dated by TCRdb to about 2021). About the full investigation: Because spike-specific TCR depth and breadth did not differ between the two schedules, AZD1222 recipients who got a second dose at roughly 4 weeks were pooled with those who got a second dose at roughly 12 weeks. Trial participants were enrolled into age subgroups of 18-55, 56-69 and 70-plus years, which contained around 140, 26 and 57 TCR-sequenced participants, respectively. TCR sequencing covered some 240 trial participants: 200 to 210 given two doses of AZD1222 and about 26 given two doses of MenACWY control vaccine.

This clone was picked up a small number of times. What this receptor recognizes is not known. No base qualities exist here, and no much larger clone lies one base off it. The paper's findings and limits, for the study overall: Epitopes outside the regions mutated in the B.1.351 and B.1.1.7 variants were reportedly recognized by nearly half of the unique spike-specific TCRs. Spike-specific TCR breadth and depth rose significantly after two AZD1222 doses compared with day 0 and with MenACWY recipients. Only six AZD1222 recipients were SARS-CoV-2 seropositive at baseline, limiting conclusions about previously exposed vaccinees. The whole spike protein was spanned by vaccine-associated CD4 TCRs, and dominant responses were seen in regions 160-218 and 743-854. Because no day 14 peak-response samples were available, the repertoires could be characterized only after the peak T cell response. In the small 56-69-year group, the increase in depth fell short of significance, most likely because of low power. Most participants were white British and females outnumbered males, and the authors suggested that clonal diversity may have been underestimated.

The CDR3 regions of human TCRbeta chains were analyzed by immunosequencing. In the paper's pipeline: Repertoire TCRs were matched against a reference library of SARS-CoV-2-specific TCRs generated with the MIRA antigen-specificity platform. Breadth meant the fraction of unique TCRs that were SARS-CoV-2-associated, whereas depth meant the fraction of total T cells that were SARS-CoV-2-associated. Using the MIRA data, every spike-specific TCR was mapped to the spike region that the TCR reacted to and assigned to either a CD4 or a CD8 class. Log10-transformed breadth and depth values were compared by one-way ANOVA with Sidak's multiple comparisons tests. TCRdb stores this immuneACCESS table with in-frame sequences only. Part of the clones is absent; in the studies checked, under half of the shortfall reflects unresolved V genes, and no reason is known for the rest. V and J calls and clone size are copied from that table; D and trimming were computed from the DNA. The sample table holds more than 110,000 clones, of which around 90% were seen once. The leading ten clones occupy about 3% of the sample.

Per the publication, the time point label means: baseline before first vaccination. Vaccinee samples were obtained from the UK trials COV001 and COV002, which included a single-blind randomized controlled phase 2/3 trial of AZD1222 (ChAdOx1 nCoV-19) in healthy adults. For TCRbeta chain sequencing, PBMC samples were collected from trial participants at day 0 and at day 28 after the second dose. Trimming takes 5 bases off V and 7 bases off J; junction bases not matched to a gene: 4. Per the germline V gene, MNHEY is the CDR1 and SVGAGI is the CDR2. There are 14 amino acids in the CDR3, from cysteine to phenylalanine inclusive. CDR3 DNA only is kept here, 42 bases in frame from base 1.

The sequenced sample was peripheral blood, obtained on day 0 of AZD1222 vaccination. The chain uses TRBV6-5 and TRBJ1-6, and 8 bases in between align with TRBD1. This receptor was obtained from an adult in good health. The DNA sequence reads TGTGCCAGCAGTAGGACAGGGCGGAATTCACCCCTCCACTTT. Translated, this is CASSRTGRNSPLHF.